Following are 14 T cell receptor beta chains from one sample sequenced in a study of beta chain features in type 1 diabetes. The investigators reverse transcribed all of the isolated RNA, so they sequenced expressed TCRB transcripts. TCRdb's copy holds only in-frame clones and misses some; the assay was immunoSEQ multiplex PCR. The sample shows about 260,000 clones, roughly two thirds of them seen only once. Specimen: naive CD4+ T cells from blood. The receptors here all came from a man aged 25 to 40 in good health.

The chain has TRBV30 and TRBJ2-5; D gene uncertain. The end of the DNA is better explained by TRBJ2-7, so the J call may be wrong. This CDR3 is 11 amino acids long. Germline loops: CDR1 GTSNPN, CDR2 SVGIG (reference sequence). CDR3 sequence: CAWSGSYEQYF. The CDR3 coding sequence is TGTGCCTGGAGTGGCTCCTACGAGCAGTACTTC.

This clone came up once. The rearrangement uses TRBV30 and TRBJ1-3; the D is unclear. Trimming shortened V by 1 base and J by 4 bases, and 5 bases separated the two germline ends. The CDR3 loop spans 12 amino acids. Germline CDR1 reads GTSNPN; CDR2 reads SVGIG (reference sequence). The DNA of the CDR3 is TGTGCCTGGAGTGCCTCAGGAAACACCATATATTTT. Amino acids: CAWSASGNTIYF.

V gene TRBV7-6 combines with J gene TRBJ2-1, with D perhaps matching TRBD1 or TRBD2 (5 bases each). Trimming cost V 2 bases and J 6 bases, with 8 bases left between them. The CDR3 is made up of 13 amino acids. Germline CDR1 and CDR2: SGHVS and FNYEAQ. CDR3 region: CASSLLGTNEQFF. In DNA, the CDR3 is TGTGCCAGCAGCTTACTAGGGACCAATGAGCAGTTCTTC.

The rearrangement links TRBV30 to TRBJ2-1, with D unclear. The germline CDR1 and CDR2 sequences are GTSNPN and SVGIG (reference sequence). Trimming pared 0 bases from V and 9 bases from J, leaving 9 bases between. The CDR3 length is 12 residues. CDR3 region: CAWSVLGIEQFF. In DNA, the CDR3 is TGTGCCTGGAGTGTGCTCGGCATTGAGCAGTTCTTC.

In the case of this clone: At one end, the junction sequence differs from germline, possibly due to a read error. Additional DNA sequences in this sample encode the identical CDR3. This rearrangement joins TRBV15 to TRBJ2-3; 9 nucleotides agree with TRBD2. Germline assignment: CDR1 LNHNV and CDR2 YYDKDF (reference sequence). This CDR3 contains 14 residues. In DNA form, the CDR3 reads TGTGCCACCAGAAGAGCGGGAGGTGGAGATACGCAGTATTTT. Protein sequence: CATRRAGGGDTQYF.

The chain is built from TRBV28 and TRBJ2-7; 7 bases line up with TRBD2. Germline loops: CDR1 MDHEN, CDR2 SYDVKM. This CDR3 has 14 residues. Trimming took 3 bases from V and 8 from J; bases not matched to a gene: 10. The CDR3 loop is CASSLAGLKGKQYF. The CDR3 nucleotides read TGTGCCAGCAGTTTGGCGGGACTAAAAGGGAAGCAGTACTTC.

The J gene is TRBJ1-1, the V gene TRBV2, with D unresolved. CDR3 length equals 13 residues. Germline CDR1 and CDR2: SNHLY and FYNNEI. The V end was cut by 4 bases, the J end by 4 bases, with 10 bases between. The CDR3 DNA reads TGTGCCAGCAGTGCACGGTCCTTCACTGAAGCTTTCTTT. Its translation is CASSARSFTEAFF. The full variable domain, its missing parts supplied by reference TRBV2 and TRBJ1-1, is EPEVTQTPSHQVTQMGQEVILRCVPISNHLYFYWYRQILGQKVEFLVSFYNNEISEKSEIFDDQFSVERPDGSNFTLKIRSTKLEDSAMYFCASSARSFTEAFFGQGTRLTVV.

V gene TRBV5-1 combines with J gene TRBJ2-7; the match to TRBD2 covers 11 bases. J gave up 0 bases and V 4 bases, and 3 bases lay outside the gene matches. Germline CDR1 SGHRS, CDR2 YFSETQ. CDR3 length: 15 residues. The CDR3 sequence is CASSTTSGGSYEQYF. The CDR3 region has the DNA TGCGCCAGCAGCACCACTAGCGGGGGCTCCTACGAGCAGTACTTC.

The table lists this clone with a few counts. The CDR3 reads CASTTLGTGNTGELFF. The CDR3 coding sequence is TGTGCCAGCACCACTCTGGGGACAGGGAACACCGGGGAGCTGTTTTTT. The chain has TRBV25-1 and TRBJ2-2; 8 bases line up with TRBD1. The J segment lost 1 base and the V segment lost 7 bases, leaving 8 bases of the junction unmatched. The CDR3 is 16 residues long. Germline-derived CDR1 and CDR2 are MGHDK and SYGVNS.

This chain joins TRBV30 and TRBJ2-7, with 9 nucleotides matching TRBD1. With V trimmed by 0 bases and J by 6 bases, 9 bases remained unmatched. Germline-derived CDR1 and CDR2 are GTSNPN and SVGIG (reference sequence). The CDR3 loop spans 15 amino acids. As DNA, the CDR3 is TGTGCCTGGAGTGTTTCCGGGACAGGGAACGGCGAGCAGTACTTC. This translates into CAWSVSGTGNGEQYF.

The chain has TRBV5-1 and TRBJ2-5, with D possibly being TRBD1 (7 bases). CDR1 SGHRS and CDR2 YFSETQ come from the germline V gene. Trimming cost V 2 bases and J 5 bases, with 19 bases left between them. The length of the CDR3 is 16 residues. DNA for the CDR3: TGCGCCAGCAGCTTTGGACTCCAGGGGGGTATGGAGACCCAGTACTTC. It translates to CASSFGLQGGMETQYF. Using reference TRBV5-1 and TRBJ2-5 for the parts outside the CDR3, the full variable domain is KAGVTQTPRYLIKTRGQQVTLSCSPISGHRSVSWYQQTPGQGLQFLFEYFSETQRNKGNFPGRFSGRQFSNSRSEMNVSTLELGDSALYLCASSFGLQGGMETQYFGPGTRLLVL.

In its sample, this clone was seen a few times. This chain links TRBV6-5 with TRBJ1-1, with D unresolved. V shed 6 bases and J shed 3 bases, with 8 bases lying between them. This CDR3 comprises 12 residues. CDR1 and CDR2 (germline): MNHEY, SVGAGI. Here the CDR3 DNA reads TGTGCCAGCAGCCCCAGCCACACTGAAGCTTTCTTT. Translation gives CASSPSHTEAFF.

This rearrangement joins TRBV7-2 to TRBJ2-3; D is ambiguous. The CDR3 totals 14 residues. Germline assignment: CDR1 SGHTA and CDR2 FQGNSA. The V gene lost 3 bases and the J gene lost 2 bases, with 9 bases spanning the gap. The CDR3 DNA is TGTGCCAGCAGCTTCGACCTTTACACAGATACGCAGTATTTT. This codes for CASSFDLYTDTQYF.

The rearrangement links TRBV29-1 to TRBJ2-7, with 12 bases lining up with TRBD2. The CDR3 extends over 12 amino acids. The germline V gene encodes CDR1 SQVTM and CDR2 ANQGSEA. J gave up 5 bases and V 7 bases, and 3 bases lay outside the gene matches. DNA of the CDR3: TGCAGCGGGACTAGCGGGACCCACGAGCAGTACTTC. Encoded protein: CSGTSGTHEQYF.